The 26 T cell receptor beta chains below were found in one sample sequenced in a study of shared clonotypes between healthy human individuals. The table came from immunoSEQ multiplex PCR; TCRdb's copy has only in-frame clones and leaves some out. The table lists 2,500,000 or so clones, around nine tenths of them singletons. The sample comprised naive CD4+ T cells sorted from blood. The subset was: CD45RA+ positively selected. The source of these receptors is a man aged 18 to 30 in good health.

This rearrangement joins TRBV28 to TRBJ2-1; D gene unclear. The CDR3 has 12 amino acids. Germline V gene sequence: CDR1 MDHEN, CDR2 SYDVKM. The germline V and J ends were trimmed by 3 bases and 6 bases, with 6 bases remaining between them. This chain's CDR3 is CASSLLFNEQFF. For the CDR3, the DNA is TGTGCCAGCAGTTTGTTATTCAATGAGCAGTTCTTC.

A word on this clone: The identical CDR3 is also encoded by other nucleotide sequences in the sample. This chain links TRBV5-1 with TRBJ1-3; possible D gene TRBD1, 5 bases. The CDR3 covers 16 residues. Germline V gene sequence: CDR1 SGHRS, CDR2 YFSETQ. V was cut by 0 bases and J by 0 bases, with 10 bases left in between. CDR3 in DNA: TGCGCCAGCAGCTTGGCGGGGGGATCCTCTGGAAACACCATATATTTT. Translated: CASSLAGGSSGNTIYF.

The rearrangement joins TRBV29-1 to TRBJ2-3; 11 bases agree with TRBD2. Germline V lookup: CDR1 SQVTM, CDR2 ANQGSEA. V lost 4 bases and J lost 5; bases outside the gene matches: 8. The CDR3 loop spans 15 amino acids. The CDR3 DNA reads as TGCAGCGTTGCGCGGGCTAGCGGGGGGTTAGATACGCAGTATTTT. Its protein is CSVARASGGLDTQYF.

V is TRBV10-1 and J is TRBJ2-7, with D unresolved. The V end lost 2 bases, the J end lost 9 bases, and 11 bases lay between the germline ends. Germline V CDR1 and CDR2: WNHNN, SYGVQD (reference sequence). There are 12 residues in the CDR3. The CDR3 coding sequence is TGCGCCAGCAGTGAGGGACCGATGGGGCAGTACTTC. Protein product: CASSEGPMGQYF.

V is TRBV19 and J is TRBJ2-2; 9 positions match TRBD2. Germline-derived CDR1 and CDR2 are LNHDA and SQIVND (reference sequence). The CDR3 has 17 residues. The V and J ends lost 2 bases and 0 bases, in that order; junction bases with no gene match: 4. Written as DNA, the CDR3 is TGTGCCAGTAGTATATACCCTAGCGGGGCGAACACCGGGGAGCTGTTTTTT. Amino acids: CASSIYPSGANTGELFF.

The CDR3 protein is CASTSSGRGLEQFF. The DNA of the CDR3 is TGCGCCAGCACATCTAGCGGGAGGGGGCTTGAGCAGTTCTTC. This rearrangement joins TRBV10-2 to TRBJ2-1, with 12 positions matching TRBD2. Trimming removed 7 bases from V and 9 bases from J; junction bases left unmatched: 7. CDR1 and CDR2 from the germline V gene are WSHSY and SAAADI. CDR3 length equals 14 residues.

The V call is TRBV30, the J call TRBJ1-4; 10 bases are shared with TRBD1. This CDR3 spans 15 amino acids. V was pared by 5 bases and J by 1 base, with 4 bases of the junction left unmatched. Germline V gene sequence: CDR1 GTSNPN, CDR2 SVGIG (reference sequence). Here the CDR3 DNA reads TGTGCCTGGTGGGACAGGGGACAAACTAATGAAAAACTGTTTTTT. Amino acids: CAWWDRGQTNEKLFF. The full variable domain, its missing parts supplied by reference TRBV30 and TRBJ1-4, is SQTIHQWPATLVQPVGSPLSLECTVEGTSNPNLYWYRQAAGRGLQLLFYSVGIGQISSEVPQNLSASRPQDRQFILSSKKLLLSDSGFYLCAWWDRGQTNEKLFFGSGTQLSVL.

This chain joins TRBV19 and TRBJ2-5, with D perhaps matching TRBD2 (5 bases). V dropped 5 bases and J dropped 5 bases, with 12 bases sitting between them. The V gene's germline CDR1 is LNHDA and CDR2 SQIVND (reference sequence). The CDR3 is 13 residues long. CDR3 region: CASSSPGGETQYF. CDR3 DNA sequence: TGTGCCAGTAGTTCCCCGGGCGGGGAGACCCAGTACTTC.

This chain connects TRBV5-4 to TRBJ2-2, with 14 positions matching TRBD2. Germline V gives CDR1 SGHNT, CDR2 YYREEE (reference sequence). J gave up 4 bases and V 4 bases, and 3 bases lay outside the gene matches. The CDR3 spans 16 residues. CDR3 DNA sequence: TGTGCCAGCAGCCTAGGGACTAGCGGGAGCACCGGGGAGCTGTTTTTT. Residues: CASSLGTSGSTGELFF.

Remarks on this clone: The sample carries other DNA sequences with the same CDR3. The CDR3 here is CASSVTSGGYEQYF. In DNA, the CDR3 is TGTGCCAGCAGCGTAACTAGCGGGGGGTACGAGCAGTACTTC. The V gene is TRBV9, the J gene TRBJ2-7; 12 positions agree with TRBD2. The germline gives CDR1 SGDLS, CDR2 YYNGEE. Trimming took 1 base from V and 4 from J; bases not matched to a gene: 0. CDR3 length: 14 residues.

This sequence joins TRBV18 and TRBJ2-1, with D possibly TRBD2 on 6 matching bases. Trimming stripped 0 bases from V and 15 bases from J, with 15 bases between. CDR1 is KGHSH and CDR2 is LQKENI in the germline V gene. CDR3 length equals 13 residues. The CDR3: CASSPPGGIFWFF. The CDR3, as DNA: TGTGCCAGCTCACCACCCGGCGGGATTTTTTGGTTCTTC.

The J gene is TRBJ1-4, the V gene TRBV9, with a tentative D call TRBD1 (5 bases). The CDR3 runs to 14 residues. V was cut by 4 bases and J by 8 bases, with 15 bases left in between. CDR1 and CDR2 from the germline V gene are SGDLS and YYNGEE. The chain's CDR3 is CASSPTGWMEKLFF. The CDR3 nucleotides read TGTGCCAGCAGCCCCACAGGTTGGATGGAAAAACTGTTTTTT. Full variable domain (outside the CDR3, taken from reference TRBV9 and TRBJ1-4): DSGVTQTPKHLITATGQRVTLRCSPRSGDLSVYWYQQSLDQGLQFLIQYYNGEERAKGNILERFSAQQFPDLHSELNLSSLELGDSALYFCASSPTGWMEKLFFGSGTQLSVL.

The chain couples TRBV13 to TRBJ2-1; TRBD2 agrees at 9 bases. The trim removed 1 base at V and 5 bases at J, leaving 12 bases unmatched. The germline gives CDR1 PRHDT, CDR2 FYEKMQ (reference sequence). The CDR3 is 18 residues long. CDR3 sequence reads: CASSLVWREGPKNNEQFF. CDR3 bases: TGTGCCAGCAGCTTAGTATGGCGGGAGGGCCCCAAAAACAATGAGCAGTTCTTC.

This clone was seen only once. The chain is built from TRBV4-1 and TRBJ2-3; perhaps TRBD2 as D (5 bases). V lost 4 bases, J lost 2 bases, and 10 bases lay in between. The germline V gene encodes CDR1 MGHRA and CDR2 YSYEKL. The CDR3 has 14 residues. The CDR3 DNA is TGCGCCAGCAGCCTGCGGGCCCACACAGATACGCAGTATTTT. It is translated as CASSLRAHTDTQYF.

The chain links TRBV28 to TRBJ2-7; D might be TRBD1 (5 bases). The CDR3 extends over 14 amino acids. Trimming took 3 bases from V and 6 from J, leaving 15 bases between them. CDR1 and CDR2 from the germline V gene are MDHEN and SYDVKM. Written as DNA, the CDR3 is TGTGCCAGCAGTTTTCCGGGTCCAGGGCCCGAGCAGTACTTC. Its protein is CASSFPGPGPEQYF. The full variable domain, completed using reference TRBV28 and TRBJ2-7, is DVKVTQSSRYLVKRTGEKVFLECVQDMDHENMFWYRQDPGLGLRLIYFSYDVKMKEKGDIPEGYSVSREKKERFSLILESASTNQTSMYLCASSFPGPGPEQYFGPGTRLTVT.

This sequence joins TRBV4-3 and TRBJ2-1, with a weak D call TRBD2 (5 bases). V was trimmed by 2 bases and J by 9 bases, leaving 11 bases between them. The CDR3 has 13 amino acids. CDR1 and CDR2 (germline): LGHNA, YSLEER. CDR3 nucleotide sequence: TGCGCCAGCAGCCAACTAAGAGGGAGTGAGCAGTTCTTC. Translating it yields CASSQLRGSEQFF.

CDR3 bases: TGTGCCAGCAGCCCTCAAGGGGCCGCTACCTACGAGCAGTACTTC. It translates to CASSPQGAATYEQYF. The rearrangement uses TRBV5-5 and TRBJ2-7; maybe TRBD1 (5 bases). CDR3 length: 15 amino acids. CDR1 and CDR2 from the germline V gene are SGHKS and YYEKEE (reference sequence). Trimming shortened V by 4 bases and J by 2 bases, and 16 bases separated the two germline ends.

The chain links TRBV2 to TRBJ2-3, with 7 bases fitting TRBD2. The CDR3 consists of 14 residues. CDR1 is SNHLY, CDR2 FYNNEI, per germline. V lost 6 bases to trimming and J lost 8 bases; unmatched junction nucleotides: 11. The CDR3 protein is CASSGPSGVGTQYF. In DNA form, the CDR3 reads TGTGCCAGCAGCGGGCCGAGCGGGGTGGGTACGCAGTATTTT. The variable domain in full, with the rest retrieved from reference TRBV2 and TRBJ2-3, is EPEVTQTPSHQVTQMGQEVILRCVPISNHLYFYWYRQILGQKVEFLVSFYNNEISEKSEIFDDQFSVERPDGSNFTLKIRSTKLEDSAMYFCASSGPSGVGTQYFGPGTRLTVL.

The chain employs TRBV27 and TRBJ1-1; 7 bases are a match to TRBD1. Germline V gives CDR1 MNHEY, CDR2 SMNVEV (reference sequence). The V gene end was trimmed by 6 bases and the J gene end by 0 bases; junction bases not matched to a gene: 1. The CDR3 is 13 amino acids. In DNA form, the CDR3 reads TGTGCCAGCAGGGGACAGCTGAACACTGAAGCTTTCTTT. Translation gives CASRGQLNTEAFF.

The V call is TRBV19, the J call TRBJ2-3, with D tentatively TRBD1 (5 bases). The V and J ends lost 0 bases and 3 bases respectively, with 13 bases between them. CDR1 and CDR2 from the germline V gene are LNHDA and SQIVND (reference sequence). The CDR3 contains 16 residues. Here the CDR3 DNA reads TGTGCCAGTAGTATAGATCCGGGCAGGGTAACAGATACGCAGTATTTT. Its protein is CASSIDPGRVTDTQYF.

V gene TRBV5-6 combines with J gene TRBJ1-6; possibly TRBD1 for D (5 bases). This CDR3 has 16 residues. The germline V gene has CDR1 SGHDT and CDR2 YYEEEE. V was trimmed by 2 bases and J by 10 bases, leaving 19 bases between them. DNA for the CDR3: TGTGCCAGCAGCTTATACCATTGGGGGGAGGCATCACCCCTCCACTTT. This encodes CASSLYHWGEASPLHF.

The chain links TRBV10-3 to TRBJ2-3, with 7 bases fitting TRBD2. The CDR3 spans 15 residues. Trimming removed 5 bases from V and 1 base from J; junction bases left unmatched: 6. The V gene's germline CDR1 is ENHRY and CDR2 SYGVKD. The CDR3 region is CAISSLTSRTDTQYF. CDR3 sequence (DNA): TGTGCCATCAGTTCATTGACTAGCCGCACAGATACGCAGTATTTT.

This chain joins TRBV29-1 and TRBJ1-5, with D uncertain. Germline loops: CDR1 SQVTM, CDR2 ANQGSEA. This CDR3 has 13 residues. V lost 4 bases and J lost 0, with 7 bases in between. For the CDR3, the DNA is TGCAGCGTTGGGGAATATAGCAATCAGCCCCAGCATTTT. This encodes CSVGEYSNQPQHF.

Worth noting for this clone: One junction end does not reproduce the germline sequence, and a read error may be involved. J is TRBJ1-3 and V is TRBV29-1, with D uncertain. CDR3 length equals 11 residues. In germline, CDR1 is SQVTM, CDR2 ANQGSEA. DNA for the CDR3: TGCAGCGTTCGGACTGGGAACACCATATATTTT. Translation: CSVRTGNTIYF.

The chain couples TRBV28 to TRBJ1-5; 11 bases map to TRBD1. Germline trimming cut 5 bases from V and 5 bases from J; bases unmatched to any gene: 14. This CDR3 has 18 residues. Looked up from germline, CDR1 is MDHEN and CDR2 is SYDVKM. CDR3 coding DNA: TGTGCCAGCAGTCGCCCCCCTTTGGACAGGGGGCCCGATCAGCCCCAGCATTTT. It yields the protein CASSRPPLDRGPDQPQHF.

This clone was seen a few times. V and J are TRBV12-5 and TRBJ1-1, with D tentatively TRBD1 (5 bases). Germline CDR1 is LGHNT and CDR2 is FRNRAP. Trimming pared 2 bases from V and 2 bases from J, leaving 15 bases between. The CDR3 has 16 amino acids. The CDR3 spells CASGLIVAGRNTEAFF. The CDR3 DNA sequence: TGTGCTAGTGGTTTGATTGTGGCAGGGCGAAACACTGAAGCTTTCTTT.